These 23 T cell receptor beta chains were all obtained from the same sample, sequenced in a study of blood T cell repertoires in COVID-19. Generated by immunoSEQ multiplex PCR, the TCRdb table keeps only in-frame clones and is missing some. Among approximately 81,000 clones listed, 82% were seen once. Sequencing used peripheral blood. All receptors come from a human donor in a cohort sampled during active COVID-19.

The chain recombines TRBV6-5 with TRBJ2-3; 7 nucleotides line up with TRBD2. The V gene's germline CDR1 is MNHEY and CDR2 SVGAGI. Germline trimming cut 4 bases from V and 6 bases from J; bases unmatched to any gene: 10. The CDR3 sequence is 15 residues long. The CDR3 DNA is TGTGCCAGCAGTTCCCGACTAGCAGCTTCCGATACGCAGTATTTT. Its protein is CASSSRLAASDTQYF.

J is TRBJ2-5 and V is TRBV19; TRBD2 matches at 8 bases. Germline trimming cut 6 bases from V and 5 bases from J; bases unmatched to any gene: 11. There are 15 residues in the CDR3. Germline values: CDR1 LNHDA, CDR2 SQIVND (reference sequence). For the CDR3, the DNA is TGTGCCAGTAGGTCACGGGGGGGAGGTGTGGAGACCCAGTACTTC. Translated: CASRSRGGGVETQYF.

J is TRBJ2-5 and V is TRBV5-1; 9 nucleotides agree with TRBD2. Germline V CDR1 and CDR2: SGHRS, YFSETQ. V shed 4 bases, J shed 2 bases, and the junction held 12 bases outside the gene matches. The CDR3 loop spans 17 amino acids. This chain's CDR3 is CASSGGSRGGGQETQYF. In DNA, the CDR3 is TGCGCCAGCAGCGGTGGCTCTCGCGGGGGGGGTCAAGAGACCCAGTACTTC.

A word on this clone: The junction does not match germline at one end; this may be a read error. The gene calls are TRBV7-3 and TRBJ2-7; D is unclear. CDR3 size: 13 residues. Germline CDR1 reads SGHTA; CDR2 reads FQGTGA. DNA for the CDR3: TGTGCCAGCAGCCCGCCCCACTCCGACGAGCAGTACTTC. Its protein is CASSPPHSDEQYF.

The rearrangement joins TRBV7-9 to TRBJ2-3, with D perhaps matching TRBD1 (5 bases). The CDR3 sequence is 16 residues long. Germline CDR1 reads SEHNR; CDR2 reads FQNEAQ (reference sequence). V was pared by 4 bases and J by 6 bases, with 20 bases between. CDR3 loop: CASSSHQQVRPDTQYF. The CDR3 DNA follows: TGTGCCAGCAGCTCGCATCAACAGGTCCGGCCTGATACGCAGTATTTT. The full variable domain, rest sourced from reference TRBV7-9 and TRBJ2-3, is DTGVSQNPRHKITKRGQNVTFRCDPISEHNRLYWYRQTLGQGPEFLTYFQNEAQLEKSRLLSDRFSAERPKGSFSTLEIQRTEQGDSAMYLCASSSHQQVRPDTQYFGPGTRLTVL.

A few counts support this clone. The V call is TRBV30, the J call TRBJ1-2, with TRBD1 identical over 8 bases. Losses at the gene ends were 5 bases for V and 8 bases for J; bases not matched to a gene: 7. This CDR3 is 12 amino acids long. CDR1 is GTSNPN, CDR2 SVGIG, per germline (reference sequence). The CDR3 DNA reads TGTGCCTGGGTCCGGGACAGGACGGGCTACACCTTC. Protein product: CAWVRDRTGYTF.

The V gene is TRBV18, the J gene TRBJ1-1; 8 bases line up with TRBD1. Germline V gene sequence: CDR1 KGHSH, CDR2 LQKENI. The ends lost 4 bases at V and 0 bases at J; junction bases unmatched: 10. This CDR3 is 17 amino acids long. CDR3 amino acids: CASSQRATGEMNTEAFF. The CDR3 DNA reads TGTGCCAGCTCACAGAGAGCGACAGGGGAGATGAACACTGAAGCTTTCTTT.

V is TRBV7-2 and J is TRBJ1-3, with TRBD1 matching 10 bases. Per the germline V gene, CDR1 is SGHTA and CDR2 is FQGNSA. The CDR3 runs to 18 residues. V gave up 3 bases and J gave up 0 bases; unmatched junction bases: 8. The DNA for the CDR3 is TGTGCCAGCAGCTTTACCGGGACAGGGGCCTTCTCTGGAAACACCATATATTTT. Translating gives CASSFTGTGAFSGNTIYF. Drawing the rest from reference TRBV7-2 and TRBJ1-3, the complete variable domain is GAGVSQSPSNKVTEKGKDVELRCDPISGHTALYWYRQSLGQGLEFLIYFQGNSAPDKSGLPSDRFSAERTGGSVSTLTIQRTQQEDSAVYLCASSFTGTGAFSGNTIYFGEGSWLTVV.

The V and J genes are TRBV11-2 and TRBJ1-4; D gene uncertain. The CDR3 is 15 amino acids. Germline V gene lookup returns CDR1 SGHAT and CDR2 FQNNGV. The V and J ends lost 1 base and 6 bases respectively, with 12 bases between them. The CDR3 loop is CASSLGARGDEKLFF. CDR3 DNA sequence: TGTGCCAGCAGCTTAGGGGCACGGGGAGATGAAAAACTGTTTTTT.

This clone occurred a few times. The chain recombines TRBV2 with TRBJ2-2; D is uncertain. CDR1 is SNHLY, CDR2 FYNNEI, per germline. V was trimmed by 6 bases and J by 7 bases, leaving 15 bases between them. This CDR3 region has 14 residues. Here the CDR3 reads CASRTHMAGGELFF. The CDR3 coding sequence is TGTGCCAGCAGGACTCATATGGCCGGCGGGGAGCTGTTTTTT.

The chain recombines TRBV29-1 with TRBJ1-2; 7 bases agree with TRBD1. V was pared by 1 base and J by 4 bases, with 9 bases of the junction left unmatched. The CDR3 loop spans 15 amino acids. Germline V lookup: CDR1 SQVTM, CDR2 ANQGSEA. The CDR3 nucleotides are TGCAGCGTTGAAGGGGGTCCGACAGGGACCTATGGCTACACCTTC. Translation gives CSVEGGPTGTYGYTF.

The chain is built from TRBV18 and TRBJ1-3; no clear D gene. The CDR3 runs to 13 residues. Germline-derived CDR1 and CDR2 are KGHSH and LQKENI. V was pared by 8 bases and J by 0 bases, with 8 bases between. CDR3 DNA sequence: TGTGCCAGCGTCGGACTCTCTGGAAACACCATATATTTT. Its protein product is CASVGLSGNTIYF.

A single count supports this clone. The chain has TRBV5-6 and TRBJ2-7, with D possibly matching TRBD1 (6 bases). Trimming took 0 bases from V and 4 from J, leaving 8 bases between them. The length of the CDR3 is 13 residues. The germline gives CDR1 SGHDT, CDR2 YYEEEE. CDR3 in DNA: TGTGCCAGCAGCTTGGGGACAGAGTACGAGCAGTACTTC. Amino acids: CASSLGTEYEQYF.

The rearrangement joins TRBV11-2 to TRBJ2-7; D might be TRBD2 (6 bases). CDR1 and CDR2 from the germline V gene are SGHAT and FQNNGV. The germline V and J ends were trimmed by 2 bases and 7 bases, with 12 bases remaining between them. CDR3 length: 13 residues. The CDR3 spells CASSLRGRGEQYF. The CDR3 nucleotides are TGTGCCAGCAGCTTAAGGGGACGGGGGGAGCAGTACTTC.

This sequence joins TRBV28 and TRBJ1-1; the match to TRBD1 covers 8 bases. Trimming took 2 bases from V and 5 from J; bases not matched to a gene: 7. CDR3 size: 15 residues. Germline V CDR1 and CDR2: MDHEN, SYDVKM. The chain's CDR3 is CASSLETGVGTEAFF. The CDR3 DNA reads TGTGCCAGCAGTTTAGAGACAGGGGTTGGTACTGAAGCTTTCTTT.

V usage is TRBV5-1 and J usage is TRBJ2-1; 8 nucleotides line up with TRBD2. With 0 bases clipped from V and 0 bases from J, the junction kept 5 bases outside the gene matches. The germline gives CDR1 SGHRS, CDR2 YFSETQ. The length of the CDR3 is 17 residues. Here the CDR3 reads CASSLVFAGGSYNEQFF. Written as DNA, the CDR3 is TGCGCCAGCAGCTTGGTTTTTGCGGGGGGCTCCTACAATGAGCAGTTCTTC. The complete variable domain, with remaining parts taken from reference TRBV5-1 and TRBJ2-1, reads KAGVTQTPRYLIKTRGQQVTLSCSPISGHRSVSWYQQTPGQGLQFLFEYFSETQRNKGNFPGRFSGRQFSNSRSEMNVSTLELGDSALYLCASSLVFAGGSYNEQFFGPGTRLTVL.

This clone occurred a few times. The V and J genes are TRBV30 and TRBJ1-2; 7 bases align to TRBD1. The CDR3 contains 15 residues. Germline CDR1 and CDR2: GTSNPN and SVGIG (reference sequence). The V segment lost 3 bases and the J segment 8 bases; nucleotides outside the gene matches: 15. The CDR3 region has the DNA TGTGCCTGGAGCACTTCAACAGGGGCCTTAGGGGGCTACACCTTC. It translates to CAWSTSTGALGGYTF.

The chain recombines TRBV6-2 or TRBV6-3 with TRBJ2-1; unclear D gene. Germline V gene lookup returns CDR1 MNHEY and CDR2 SVGEGT. Trimming shortened V by 5 bases and J by 4 bases, and 9 bases separated the two germline ends. This CDR3 spans 13 amino acids. This chain's CDR3 is CASSLTVYNEQFF. CDR3 in DNA: TGTGCCAGCAGTCTCACGGTTTACAATGAGCAGTTCTTC.

The gene calls are TRBV7-2 and TRBJ2-1; TRBD1 aligns across 12 bases. In germline, CDR1 is SGHTA, CDR2 FQGNSA. V trimming: 5 bases; J trimming: 9 bases; junction bases outside the gene matches: 5. This CDR3 has 14 amino acids. The CDR3 spells CASSTRDRGPEQFF. DNA for the CDR3: TGTGCCAGCAGCACCCGGGACAGGGGGCCTGAGCAGTTCTTC.

The chain uses TRBV10-3 and TRBJ2-1; 7 bases fit TRBD2. V gave up 11 bases and J gave up 2 bases; unmatched junction bases: 12. Looked up from germline, CDR1 is ENHRY and CDR2 is SYGVKD. This CDR3 contains 15 residues. The CDR3 DNA reads TGTGCCGCCGAGGGTAGGCGGGGGACCTACAATGAGCAGTTCTTC. It codes for CAAEGRRGTYNEQFF.

The chain recombines TRBV7-9 with TRBJ1-1, with D possibly being TRBD1 (5 bases). With 1 base removed from V and 4 bases from J, the gap between germline ends came to 10 bases. This CDR3 is built from 14 residues. Germline V gives CDR1 SEHNR, CDR2 FQNEAQ (reference sequence). CDR3 sequence (DNA): TGTGCCAGCAGCTTAGGGGGCAGTCCCACTGAAGCTTTCTTT. It yields the protein CASSLGGSPTEAFF.

The table lists this clone with a few counts. The chain couples TRBV27 to TRBJ1-1; D remains ambiguous. With 0 bases removed from V and 2 bases from J, the gap between germline ends came to 10 bases. Germline values: CDR1 MNHEY, CDR2 SMNVEV (reference sequence). The CDR3 has 15 residues. The CDR3 sequence: CASSLSRYSNTEAFF. As DNA, the CDR3 is TGTGCCAGCAGTTTATCGCGGTACTCAAACACTGAAGCTTTCTTT.

The sample holds one count of this clone. The chain carries TRBV7-8 and TRBJ2-3; tentative D call: TRBD2 (6 bases). This CDR3 has 16 residues. Germline V CDR1 and CDR2: SGHVS, FQNEAQ. Trimming took 4 bases from V and 1 from J, leaving 15 bases between them. This chain's CDR3 is CASSSLREKGTDTQYF. The CDR3 DNA reads TGTGCCAGCAGCTCCCTCCGGGAGAAAGGCACAGATACGCAGTATTTT.